This TCR beta chain was recovered during a study of T cells in Graves' hyperthyroidism and ophthalmopathy (dated by TCRdb to between 2019 and 2020). General notes on the study: Peripheral blood samples were taken at initial diagnosis, before any treatment was given. A discovery cohort of approximately 100 patients, about 40 with Graves' ophthalmopathy and under 60 with stable Graves' hyperthyroidism, was used to find distinguishing TCR V-J signatures. Prospective prediction of ophthalmopathy was tested in an independent validation cohort of approximately 19 hyperthyroidism patients and 17 patients who later progressed to ophthalmopathy. The 90 to 100 discovery patients were randomly divided into training and test sets at a 7:3 ratio. In addition, the study compared T-cell repertoires in thyroid tissue and in blood from several Graves' hyperthyroidism patients. Once sampling was done, hyperthyroidism patients were given methimazole at a starting dose of 30 mg daily, whereas ophthalmopathy patients were given high-dose intravenous methylprednisolone. The paper reports TCR Vbeta CDR3 sequencing of about 140 peripheral blood samples: approximately 43 ophthalmopathy, roughly 74 hyperthyroidism and 17 progressor patients.

This clonotype was seen a few times. Its antigen is still unknown. A much bigger clone sits one base away, suggesting this may be a read error. Amplification of TCR beta CDR3 regions was carried out from RNA transcripts. The first round of RT-PCR for the TCR CDR3 was performed with the HTBI primer set and the Qiagen OneStep RT-PCR kit. Libraries were constructed in a second round of multiplex PCR, after which size selection and purification were performed. Libraries were sequenced paired-end with 100 bp reads on an Illumina HiSeq2000. In the original analysis: SOAPnuke was used to process the raw data, with reads discarded if the reads contained adapters or uncalled bases, had a mean Phred below 15, or lacked an exact constant-primer or identifier match. COPE v1.2.5 was used to merge high-quality paired reads, and clonotypes were defined as unique nucleotide sequences. MiTCR v1.1 was used to align clonotypes to the IMGT TRBV, TRBD and TRBJ reference segments. Only V-J combinations with frequency above 0.0001, covering approximately 99% of repertoires, were analysed. The TCS score was defined as the ratio of F50 (clonal expansion) to E x V (chaos), calculated using BLOSUM62-based TCRdist between CDR3 peptides within each V-J. Welch's t-statistics and random forest reduced 514 V-J features to 13, which were used in a naive Bayes classifier (R e1071). TCRdb trimmed the raw reads at Q25, called clones with MiXCR and kept productive beta chains. All rows with the same CDR3 protein become a single entry with the most common DNA and genes. The authors' filters were not applied to this entry. The sample table contains about 180,000 distinct CDR3 sequences; only one count was recorded for approximately 17% of them. The top ten clonotypes cover about 29% of the sample.

What the research found in general, with its limitations: Blood samples also contained most of the expanded thyroid clonotypes (frequency above 0.001), which suggests that blood repertoires may reflect thyroid immune responses. Sample size was not statistically predetermined, and blinding of investigators to group allocation was not performed. Ophthalmopathy was separated from stable hyperthyroidism by a 13 V-J signature model, with about 88% sensitivity and roughly 81% specificity obtained in cross-validation and 80%/75% obtained in testing. In validation, the model predicted progression to ophthalmopathy a median of about 6 months before onset, with over 55% sensitivity and about 72% specificity.

The CDR3 runs 13 residues from the cysteine to the phenylalanine. Only the CDR3 part of the read is kept: 39 bases, read in frame from the first base. The germline V gene gives CDR1 as SGHTA and CDR2 as FQGNSA. At the junction V is shortened by 5 bases and J by 4 bases, with 11 bases in between. Stable Graves' hyperthyroidism was defined as the absence of progression to ophthalmopathy over 18 months of follow-up. Hyperthyroidism patients were aged 18 to 65 years and newly diagnosed, with disease duration of less than 2 months. Patients with uncontrolled infections, other autoimmune diseases, pregnancy or lactation were excluded. Diagnoses relied on clinical symptoms, serum thyroxine and TRAb, thyroid ultrasound and orbital computed tomography. PBMCs were isolated from more than 9 ml of fresh peripheral blood by Ficoll-Paque density gradient centrifugation. Trizol reagent was used to extract total RNA, and RNA quality was then checked on an Agilent 2100 Bioanalyzer.

The clonotype comes from a woman aged 45-65 years with Graves' hyperthyroidism. The chain links TRBV7-2 with TRBJ1-1; no confident D gene assignment can be made. The sequenced sample consisted of blood. The DNA is as follows: TGTGCCAGCAGCCCCCGGAGGGCCACTGAAGCTTTCTTT. The resulting protein is CASSPRRATEAFF.